The present entry profiles one TCR beta chain with its context. Its specificity is unknown. This record comes from a study of OX40 agonist ivuxolimab in advanced cancers. Study conclusions and caveats: Specificity for antigen went undetermined in the expanded peripheral T cells.

Profiled with immunoSEQ multiplex PCR; TCRdb holds only in-frame clones, not every one. The data contain about 69,000 clones, roughly 90% of them singletons. This CDR3 comprises 14 residues. The germline CDR1 and CDR2 sequences are MNHNY and SVGAGI (reference sequence). Germline trimming cut 7 bases from V and 4 bases from J; bases unmatched to any gene: 8. Material: CD4+ or CD8+ T cells sorted from blood, obtained in a trial of the OX40 agonist ivuxolimab. This clonotype was sampled from an adult with an advanced solid tumor such as melanoma, head and neck, liver or kidney cancer. The chain links TRBV6-6 to TRBJ1-1, with 8 bases aligning to TRBD1. CDR3 residues: CASTFRTGSTEAFF. CDR3 sequence (DNA): TGTGCCAGCACCTTCCGGACAGGGTCCACTGAAGCTTTCTTT.